A single sample is the source of the 18 T cell receptor beta chains below, sequenced in a study of T cells in Graves' hyperthyroidism and ophthalmopathy. There were TCR beta CDR3 regions amplified from RNA transcripts. RT-PCR in the first round (using the HTBI primer set) targeted the TCR CDR3. TCRdb used MiXCR to reprocess the multiplex PCR reads, holding one entry per CDR3 protein. The table has about 590,000 distinct CDR3 sequences, approximately 15% seen once. Source material: blood. The receptor source for this set is a young woman with Graves' ophthalmopathy.

This clonotype was seen a handful of times. The chain employs TRBV28 and TRBJ1-6, with D perhaps matching TRBD1 (5 bases). The CDR3 has 16 residues. V lost 6 bases to trimming and J lost 7 bases, with 19 bases between them. From germline, CDR1 is MDHEN and CDR2 SYDVKM. The CDR3 loop reads CASSPARGSGNSPLHF. CDR3 DNA: TGTGCCAGCAGCCCAGCTAGGGGATCGGGAAATTCACCCCTCCACTTT. The whole variable domain, remainder taken from reference TRBV28 and TRBJ1-6, is DVKVTQSSRYLVKRTGEKVFLECVQDMDHENMFWYRQDPGLGLRLIYFSYDVKMKEKGDIPEGYSVSREKKERFSLILESASTNQTSMYLCASSPARGSGNSPLHFGNGTRLTVT.

The rearrangement uses TRBV29-1 and TRBJ2-7; TRBD1 aligns across 7 bases. CDR3 length equals 14 residues. The V gene's germline CDR1 is SQVTM and CDR2 ANQGSEA. Unmatched junction bases numbered 7, after V lost 5 bases and J lost 0 bases. This CDR3 is CSVPATGVSYEQYF. The CDR3 nucleotides read TGCAGCGTTCCAGCCACAGGGGTCTCCTACGAGCAGTACTTC.

J is TRBJ1-1 and V is TRBV27, with TRBD1 matching over 9 bases. Per germline, CDR1 MNHEY and CDR2 SMNVEV (reference sequence). V lost 6 bases, J lost 3 bases, and 8 bases stayed unmatched. The CDR3 is 15 amino acids. The CDR3 protein is CASSITGGPDTEAFF. Written as DNA, the CDR3 is TGTGCCAGCAGCATCACAGGGGGCCCAGACACTGAAGCTTTCTTT.

This clonotype has at least ten counts. V gene TRBV27 combines with J gene TRBJ2-6; 9 bases are shared with TRBD1. CDR1 is MNHEY, CDR2 SMNVEV, per germline (reference sequence). Germline trimming cut 0 bases from V and 3 bases from J; bases unmatched to any gene: 0. The CDR3 has 16 residues. CDR3 region: CASSLSTGGGANVLTF. As DNA, the CDR3 is TGTGCCAGCAGTTTATCGACAGGGGGTGGGGCCAACGTCCTGACTTTC. Complete variable domain (other parts from reference TRBV27 and TRBJ2-6): EAQVTQNPRYLITVTGKKLTVTCSQNMNHEYMSWYRQDPGLGLRQIYYSMNVEVTDKGDVPEGYKVSRKEKRNFPLILESPSPNQTSLYFCASSLSTGGGANVLTFGAGSRLTVL.

This clonotype was detected ten times or more. J is TRBJ2-7 and V is TRBV11-2; TRBD1 matches at 8 bases. CDR1 SGHAT and CDR2 FQNNGV come from the germline V gene. The ends lost 5 bases at V and 4 bases at J; junction bases unmatched: 7. The CDR3 loop spans 14 amino acids. As DNA, the CDR3 is TGTGCCAGCAGCCCAGACAGGGGCAAATACGAGCAGTACTTC. This gives the protein CASSPDRGKYEQYF.

This clonotype was observed at least ten times. This chain links TRBV10-3 with TRBJ2-3; TRBD1 matches 8 bases. The CDR3 loop spans 16 amino acids. The germline gives CDR1 ENHRY, CDR2 SYGVKD. With V trimmed by 0 bases and J by 2 bases, 4 bases remained unmatched. CDR3: CAISESTGANTDTQYF. CDR3 DNA sequence: TGTGCCATCAGTGAGTCGACAGGGGCAAACACAGATACGCAGTATTTT.

The sample holds many counts of this clonotype. The genes are TRBV24-1 and TRBJ2-3; D is perhaps TRBD2 (6 bases). The CDR3 runs 15 residues. The V end was cut by 6 bases, the J end by 2 bases, with 14 bases between. Germline CDR1 and CDR2: KGHDR and SFDVKD. CDR3 DNA: TGTGCCACCAGTCAAAGGGACTTATCCACAGATACGCAGTATTTT. It encodes CATSQRDLSTDTQYF.

This clonotype was observed a few times. The rearrangement uses TRBV14 and TRBJ2-2; TRBD2 matches at 14 bases. CDR1 SGHDN and CDR2 FVKESK come from the germline V gene. The CDR3 is 20 residues long. The V and J ends lost 0 bases and 5 bases, in that order; junction bases with no gene match: 11. The CDR3 loop is CASSQDGTSGSFPGTGELFF. The CDR3 DNA is TGTGCCAGCAGCCAAGACGGGACTAGCGGGAGTTTTCCGGGGACCGGGGAGCTGTTTTTT.

The chain carries TRBV7-2 and TRBJ2-7, with 12 bases aligning to TRBD2. The V and J ends lost 5 bases and 4 bases, in that order; junction bases with no gene match: 21. There are 20 residues in the CDR3. Germline V CDR1 and CDR2: SGHTA, FQGNSA. CDR3 nucleotides: TGTGCCAGCAGCCTCAGGACTAGCGGGAAGGTTAGTTCCGTCAGTTACGAGCAGTACTTC. Amino acids: CASSLRTSGKVSSVSYEQYF.

There are many counts of this clonotype. The gene calls are TRBV10-3 and TRBJ1-2, with D tentatively TRBD1 (6 bases). Trimming stripped 3 bases from V and 4 bases from J, with 15 bases between. This CDR3 comprises 15 residues. The V gene's germline CDR1 is ENHRY and CDR2 SYGVKD. The chain's CDR3 is CAISDGQGIRYGYTF. The CDR3, as DNA: TGTGCCATCAGTGATGGCCAGGGGATCCGCTATGGCTACACCTTC.

V is TRBV5-1 and J is TRBJ1-2, with D possibly TRBD1 on 5 matching bases. Germline V gene sequence: CDR1 SGHRS, CDR2 YFSETQ. V was shortened by 4 bases and J by 4 bases, with 11 bases between the two germline ends. The CDR3 runs to 13 residues. CDR3 loop: CASSDTGPYGYTF. The CDR3 bases are TGCGCCAGCAGCGATACAGGACCCTATGGCTACACCTTC.

This clonotype has ten or more counts. The V gene is TRBV2, the J gene TRBJ1-3; D call uncertain. Germline V gene lookup returns CDR1 SNHLY and CDR2 FYNNEI. CDR3 length equals 17 residues. The ends were cut back, 0 bases at V and 4 bases at J, with 16 bases in the middle. In DNA, the CDR3 is TGTGCCAGCAGTGAAGCCTTAAGAAACCTGGGGGGAAACACCATATATTTT. It codes for CASSEALRNLGGNTIYF.

This clonotype was observed at least ten times. The genes are TRBV6-2 or TRBV6-3 and TRBJ1-2; D possibly corresponds to TRBD1 (5 bases). CDR1 is MNHEY and CDR2 is SVGEGT in the germline V gene. The V gene lost 8 bases and the J gene lost 8 bases, with 18 bases spanning the gap. This CDR3 comprises 13 residues. The CDR3 DNA reads as TGTGCCAGCTCCCGATCCCAGGGCGGAGGCTACACCTTC. Amino acid sequence: CASSRSQGGGYTF.

The rearrangement uses TRBV4-1 and TRBJ2-7; D may be TRBD1 or TRBD2 (5 bases each). Trimming took off 6 bases at V and 4 bases at J, with 22 bases between the two ends. The V gene's germline CDR1 is MGHRA and CDR2 YSYEKL. The CDR3 is made up of 16 amino acids. This chain's CDR3 is CASSRGEDGILYEQYF. In DNA form, the CDR3 reads TGCGCCAGCAGTAGGGGAGAGGACGGTATTCTGTACGAGCAGTACTTC.

This clonotype was detected ten times or more. This rearrangement joins TRBV7-9 to TRBJ2-7; D possibly uses TRBD1 or TRBD2 (5 bases each). The V and J ends lost 6 bases and 2 bases respectively, with 20 bases between them. Germline CDR1 SEHNR, CDR2 FQNEAQ (reference sequence). The CDR3 is 16 amino acids. CDR3 bases: TGTGCCAGCAGATCAACACTGGGACGACTGACCTACGAGCAGTACTTC. Its protein product is CASRSTLGRLTYEQYF.

On this clonotype itself: This clone may be a read error of a much larger clone one base away. The J gene is TRBJ2-7, the V gene TRBV7-2; no firm D call. The J call is uncertain, as TRBJ2-1 better fits the DNA end. CDR3 size: 17 residues. Germline values: CDR1 SGHTA, CDR2 FQGNSA. The chain's CDR3 is CASSFTGLGSLSYEQFF. The DNA for the CDR3 is TGTGCCAGCAGCTTCACCGGGCTAGGGTCCCTCTCCTACGAGCAGTTCTTC.

V is TRBV6-2 or TRBV6-3 and J is TRBJ1-3, with no clear D. Germline V gives CDR1 MNHEY, CDR2 SVGEGT. The CDR3 has 16 residues. Trimming left V 0 bases short and J 0 bases short, with 9 bases between. Here the CDR3 reads CASSYSTGFSGNTIYF. The CDR3 DNA sequence: TGTGCCAGCAGTTACTCGACGGGTTTCTCTGGAAACACCATATATTTT.

Regarding this clonotype: At one end, the junction sequence differs from germline, possibly due to a read error. The chain couples TRBV7-9 to TRBJ2-7; D not certain. CDR3 length: 13 amino acids. The germline V gene has CDR1 SEHNR and CDR2 FQNEAQ (reference sequence). CDR3 amino acids: CASSQVASYEQYF. CDR3 coding DNA: TGCGCCAGCAGCCAAGTGGCCTCCTACGAGCAGTACTTC.